This entry is about one T cell receptor beta chain. What this receptor recognizes is not known. A commercial ELISA kit detecting HCMV-specific IgG in serum was used to determine HCMV serostatus. Ficoll density gradient centrifugation was used to isolate peripheral blood mononuclear cells from blood. This entry is derived from a study of T cells expressing NK-cell markers (dated by TCRdb to about 2020). About the investigation overall: TCR beta-chain repertoires were profiled in sorted CD3+CD56+NKG2C+, CD3+CD56+NKG2C- and CD3+CD56-NKG2C+ T-cell subsets from about 8 donors. Most of the eight sequenced donors were HCMV-seropositive and one was HCMV-seronegative. The eight sequenced donors were randomly selected healthy volunteers, three men and five women. The libraries were sequenced on Illumina HiSeq 2000/2500, MiSeq or NextSeq, producing 2 x 150 bp reads. On the study overall, not on this receptor specifically: Whether the expanded NKG2C-expressing T cell clones were specific for HCMV antigens was left unclear. In roughly six donors, the dominant CD3+CD56+NKG2C+ clonotypes ranked among the top 10 CD8+ clonotypes, making up 1.0-7.0% of CD8+ T cells. Those dominant clonotypes were again the most abundant among CD3+CD56-NKG2C+ cells in a few donors, at roughly 25-60.1%.

Data came from an Illumina HiSeq 2000. TCR beta cDNA libraries were made by 5'RACE template switching that added a universal primer site and unique molecular identifiers. cDNA synthesis was primed from the TCR beta constant segment, followed by two successive PCR amplification steps. The authors' analysis ran thus. MIGEC handled demultiplexing of the reads and grouping by UMI, while MiTCR was used to assemble and quantify clonotypes. To remove erroneous sequences, TCR cDNA sequences were retained only when supported by two or more reads. Downstream repertoire analysis used the tcR package, and clonotypes were matched across fractions by CDR3 nucleotide sequence plus V segment. VDJmatch was used to annotate antigen specificity against VDJdb, with one amino acid substitution in CDR3 allowed. Each entry corresponds to one CDR3 protein sequence from reads that TCRdb reprocessed, and DNA is not given. These V and J calls are TCRdb output, not the study's own analysis. The sample table on file contains almost 450,000 distinct CDR3 sequences. The top ten constitute approximately 7% of the sample.

The germline V gene encodes CDR1 KGHDR and CDR2 SFDVKD. The CDR3 goes from the cysteine to the phenylalanine over 11 residues. Nucleotide data are not available. The clonotype comes from a woman aged 18-70 years in good health. Sequencing was performed on blood T cells: a sorted CD56 or NKG2C T cell subset, CD4+ or CD8+ T cells, or bulk PBMC T cells (not recorded which). The chain uses TRBV24-1 and TRBJ2-7. The CDR3 protein: CATSERYEQYF.